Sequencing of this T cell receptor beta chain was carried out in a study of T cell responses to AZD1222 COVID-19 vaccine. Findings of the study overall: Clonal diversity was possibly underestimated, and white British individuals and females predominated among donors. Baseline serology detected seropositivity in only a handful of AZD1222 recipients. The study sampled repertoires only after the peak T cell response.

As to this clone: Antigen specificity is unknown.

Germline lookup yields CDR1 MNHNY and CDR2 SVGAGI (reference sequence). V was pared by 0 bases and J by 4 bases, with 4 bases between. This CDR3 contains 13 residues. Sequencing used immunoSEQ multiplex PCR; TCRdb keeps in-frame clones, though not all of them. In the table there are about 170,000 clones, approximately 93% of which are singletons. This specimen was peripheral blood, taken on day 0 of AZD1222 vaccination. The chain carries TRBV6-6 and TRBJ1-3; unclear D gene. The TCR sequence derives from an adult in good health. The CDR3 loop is CASSYSTGNTIYF. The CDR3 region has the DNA TGTGCCAGCAGTTACTCGACAGGAAACACCATATATTTT.